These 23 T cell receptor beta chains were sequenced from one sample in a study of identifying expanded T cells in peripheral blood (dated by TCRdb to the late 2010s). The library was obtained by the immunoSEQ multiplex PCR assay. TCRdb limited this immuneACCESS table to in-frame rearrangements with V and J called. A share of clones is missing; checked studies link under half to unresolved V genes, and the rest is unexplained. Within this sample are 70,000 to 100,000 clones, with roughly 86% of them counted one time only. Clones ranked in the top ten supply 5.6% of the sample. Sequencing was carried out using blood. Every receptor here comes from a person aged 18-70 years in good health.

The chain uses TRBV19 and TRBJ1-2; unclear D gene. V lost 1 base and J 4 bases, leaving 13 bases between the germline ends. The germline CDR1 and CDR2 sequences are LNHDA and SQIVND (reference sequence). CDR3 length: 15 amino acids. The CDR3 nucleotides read TGTGCCAGTAGTATAGGCAGCCATCTATCCTATGGCTACACCTTC. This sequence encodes CASSIGSHLSYGYTF. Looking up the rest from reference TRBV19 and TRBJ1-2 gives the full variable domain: DGGITQSPKYLFRKEGQNVTLSCEQNLNHDAMYWYRQDPGQGLRLIYYSQIVNDFQKGDIAEGYSVSREKKESFPLTVTSAQKNPTAFYLCASSIGSHLSYGYTFGSGTRLTVV.

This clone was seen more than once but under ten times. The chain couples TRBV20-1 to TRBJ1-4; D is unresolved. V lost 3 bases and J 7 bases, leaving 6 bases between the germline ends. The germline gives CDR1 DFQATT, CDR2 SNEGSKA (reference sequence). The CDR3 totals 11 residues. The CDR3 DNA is TGCAGTGCTAGTTTTCGTGAAAAACTGTTTTTT. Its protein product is CSASFREKLFF.

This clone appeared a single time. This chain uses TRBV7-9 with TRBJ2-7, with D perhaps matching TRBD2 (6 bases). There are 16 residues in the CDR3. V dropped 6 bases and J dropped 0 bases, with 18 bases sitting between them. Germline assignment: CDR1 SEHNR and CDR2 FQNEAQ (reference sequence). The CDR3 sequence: CASSRTGAGSSYEQYF. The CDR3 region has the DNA TGTGCCAGCAGTCGGACCGGAGCCGGGAGCTCCTACGAGCAGTACTTC.

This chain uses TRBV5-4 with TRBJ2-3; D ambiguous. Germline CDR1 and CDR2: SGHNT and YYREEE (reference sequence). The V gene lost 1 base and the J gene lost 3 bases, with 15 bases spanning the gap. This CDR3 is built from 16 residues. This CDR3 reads CASSLRVGLTTDTQYF. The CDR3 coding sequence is TGTGCCAGCAGCTTGAGGGTCGGGCTAACGACAGATACGCAGTATTTT.

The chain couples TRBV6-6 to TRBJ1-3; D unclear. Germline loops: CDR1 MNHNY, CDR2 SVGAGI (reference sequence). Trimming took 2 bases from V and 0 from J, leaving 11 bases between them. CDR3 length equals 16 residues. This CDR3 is CASSYRVDFSGNTIYF. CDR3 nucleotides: TGTGCCAGCAGTTACAGGGTCGATTTCTCTGGAAACACCATATATTTT.

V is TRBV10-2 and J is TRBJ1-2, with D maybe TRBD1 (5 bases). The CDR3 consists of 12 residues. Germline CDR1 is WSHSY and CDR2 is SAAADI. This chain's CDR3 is CVVRGYGYGYTF. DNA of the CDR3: TGCGTAGTTAGGGGATACGGCTATGGCTACACCTTC.

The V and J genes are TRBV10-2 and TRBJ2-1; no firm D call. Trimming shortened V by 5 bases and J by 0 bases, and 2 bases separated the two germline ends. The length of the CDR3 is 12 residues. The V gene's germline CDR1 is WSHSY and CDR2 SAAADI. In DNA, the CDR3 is TGCGCCAGCAGTCTCTCCTACAATGAGCAGTTCTTC. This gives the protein CASSLSYNEQFF.

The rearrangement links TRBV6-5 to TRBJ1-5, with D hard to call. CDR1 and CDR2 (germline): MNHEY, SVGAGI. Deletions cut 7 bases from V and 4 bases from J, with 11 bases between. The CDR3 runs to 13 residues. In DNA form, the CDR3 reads TGTGCCAGCACCCCCGGCAGAAATCAGCCCCAGCATTTT. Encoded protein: CASTPGRNQPQHF.

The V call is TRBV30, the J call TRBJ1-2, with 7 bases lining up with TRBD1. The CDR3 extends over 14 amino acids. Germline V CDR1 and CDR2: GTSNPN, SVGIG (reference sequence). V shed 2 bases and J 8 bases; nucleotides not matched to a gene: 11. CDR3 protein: CAWSRTGRMGGYTF. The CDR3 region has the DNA TGTGCCTGGAGTAGGACAGGTCGAATGGGCGGCTACACCTTC.

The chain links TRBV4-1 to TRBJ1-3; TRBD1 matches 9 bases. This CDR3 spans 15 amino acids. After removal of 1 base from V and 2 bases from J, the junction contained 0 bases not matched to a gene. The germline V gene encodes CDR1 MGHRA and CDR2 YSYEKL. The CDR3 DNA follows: TGCGCCAGCAGCCAAGGGACAGGGGCTGGAAACACCATATATTTT. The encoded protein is CASSQGTGAGNTIYF.

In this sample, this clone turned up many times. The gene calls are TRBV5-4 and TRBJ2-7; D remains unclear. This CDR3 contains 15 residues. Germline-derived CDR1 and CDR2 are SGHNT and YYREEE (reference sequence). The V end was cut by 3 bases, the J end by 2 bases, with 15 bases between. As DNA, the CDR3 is TGTGCCAGCAGCTCACGATCAACTCGGGCCTACGAGCAGTACTTC. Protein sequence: CASSSRSTRAYEQYF. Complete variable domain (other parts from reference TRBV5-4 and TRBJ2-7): ETGVTQSPTHLIKTRGQQVTLRCSSQSGHNTVSWYQQALGQGPQFIFQYYREEENGRGNFPPRFSGLQFPNYSSELNVNALELDDSALYLCASSSRSTRAYEQYFGPGTRLTVT.

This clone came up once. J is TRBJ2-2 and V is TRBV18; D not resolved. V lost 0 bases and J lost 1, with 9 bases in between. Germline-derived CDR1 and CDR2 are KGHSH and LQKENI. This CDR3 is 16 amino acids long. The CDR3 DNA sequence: TGTGCCAGCTCACCACCGGAAGGGTTGAACACCGGGGAGCTGTTTTTT. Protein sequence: CASSPPEGLNTGELFF.

CDR3 DNA sequence: TGTGCCTGGGGGCCGGATATTAGGCTCGAGGCCCTCCACTTT. Residues: CAWGPDIRLEALHF. The gene calls are TRBV30 and TRBJ1-6, with D uncertain. The CDR3 is 14 residues long. The V and J ends lost 5 bases and 14 bases respectively, with 22 bases between them. Germline V gene lookup returns CDR1 GTSNPN and CDR2 SVGIG (reference sequence).

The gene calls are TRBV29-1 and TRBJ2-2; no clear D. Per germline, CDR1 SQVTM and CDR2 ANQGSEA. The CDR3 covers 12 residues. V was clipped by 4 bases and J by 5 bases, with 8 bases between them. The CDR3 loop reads CSVGGGTGELFF. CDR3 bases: TGCAGCGTTGGAGGTGGAACCGGGGAGCTGTTTTTT.

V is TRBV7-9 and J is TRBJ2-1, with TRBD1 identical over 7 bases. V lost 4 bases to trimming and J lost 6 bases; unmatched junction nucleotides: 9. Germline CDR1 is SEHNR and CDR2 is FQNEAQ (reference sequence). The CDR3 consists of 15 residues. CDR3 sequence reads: CASSYWDSWGNEQFF. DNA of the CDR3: TGTGCCAGCAGCTATTGGGACAGCTGGGGCAATGAGCAGTTCTTC.

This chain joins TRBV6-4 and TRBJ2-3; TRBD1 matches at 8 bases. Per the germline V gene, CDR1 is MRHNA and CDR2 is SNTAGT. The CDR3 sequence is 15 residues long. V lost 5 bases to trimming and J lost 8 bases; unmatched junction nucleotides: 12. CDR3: CASSRQGPNPCTQYF. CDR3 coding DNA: TGTGCCAGCAGTCGACAGGGGCCTAACCCTTGTACGCAGTATTTT.

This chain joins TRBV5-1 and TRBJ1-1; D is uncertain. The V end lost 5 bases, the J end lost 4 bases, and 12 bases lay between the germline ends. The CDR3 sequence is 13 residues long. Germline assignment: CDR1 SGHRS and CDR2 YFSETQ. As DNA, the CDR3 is TGCGCCAGCAGTCTGGTGGTGGGCACTGAAGCTTTCTTT. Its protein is CASSLVVGTEAFF.

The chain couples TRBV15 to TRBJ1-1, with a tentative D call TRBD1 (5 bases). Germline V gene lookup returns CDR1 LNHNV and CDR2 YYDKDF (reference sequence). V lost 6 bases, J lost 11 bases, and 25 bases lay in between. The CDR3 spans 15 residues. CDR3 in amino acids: CATRRDLDRPGRAFF. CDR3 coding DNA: TGTGCCACCAGGAGGGACTTGGATCGCCCAGGCAGGGCTTTCTTT. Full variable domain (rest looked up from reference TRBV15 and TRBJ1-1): DAMVIQNPRYQVTQFGKPVTLSCSQTLNHNVMYWYQQKSSQAPKLLFHYYDKDFNNEADTPDNFQSRRPNTSFCFLDIRSPGLGDTAMYLCATRRDLDRPGRAFFGQGTRLTVV.

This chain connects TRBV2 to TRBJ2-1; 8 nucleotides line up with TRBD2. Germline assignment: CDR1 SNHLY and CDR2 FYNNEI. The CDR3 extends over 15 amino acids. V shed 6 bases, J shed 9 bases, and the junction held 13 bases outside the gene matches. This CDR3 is CASRLTSGRGSEQFF. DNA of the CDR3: TGTGCCAGCAGGCTAACTAGCGGTCGAGGGAGTGAGCAGTTCTTC.

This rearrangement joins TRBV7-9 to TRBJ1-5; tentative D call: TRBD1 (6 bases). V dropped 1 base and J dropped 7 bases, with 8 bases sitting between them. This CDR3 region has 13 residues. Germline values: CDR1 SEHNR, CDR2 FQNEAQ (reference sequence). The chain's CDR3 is CASSLGGHQPQHF. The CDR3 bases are TGTGCCAGCAGCTTAGGGGGACACCAGCCCCAGCATTTT. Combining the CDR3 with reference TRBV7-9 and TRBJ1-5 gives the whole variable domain DTGVSQNPRHKITKRGQNVTFRCDPISEHNRLYWYRQTLGQGPEFLTYFQNEAQLEKSRLLSDRFSAERPKGSFSTLEIQRTEQGDSAMYLCASSLGGHQPQHFGDGTRLSIL.

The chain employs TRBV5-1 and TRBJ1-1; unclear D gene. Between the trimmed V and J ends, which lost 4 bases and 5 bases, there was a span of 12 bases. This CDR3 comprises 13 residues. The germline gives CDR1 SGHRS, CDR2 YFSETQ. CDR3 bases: TGCGCCAGCAGCACCCCGGTCGGGACTGAAGCTTTCTTT. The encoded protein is CASSTPVGTEAFF.

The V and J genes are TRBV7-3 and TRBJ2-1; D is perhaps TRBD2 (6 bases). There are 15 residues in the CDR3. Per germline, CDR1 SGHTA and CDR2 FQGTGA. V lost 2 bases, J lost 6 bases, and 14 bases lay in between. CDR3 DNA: TGTGCCAGCAGCTTAGGGGGTGCCGGGGGCAATGAGCAGTTCTTC. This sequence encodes CASSLGGAGGNEQFF.

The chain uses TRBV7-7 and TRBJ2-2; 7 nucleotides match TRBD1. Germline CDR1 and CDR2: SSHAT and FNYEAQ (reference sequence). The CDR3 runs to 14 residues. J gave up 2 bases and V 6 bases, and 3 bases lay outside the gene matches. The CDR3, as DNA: TGTGCCAGCAGACAGGGGCACAACACCGGGGAGCTGTTTTTT. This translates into CASRQGHNTGELFF.